These 11 T cell receptor beta chains came from one sample sequenced in a study of blood T cell repertoires in COVID-19. Clones were sequenced by immunoSEQ multiplex PCR, and TCRdb holds only the in-frame ones, with some missing. The table includes around 200,000 clones, 70% to 90% detected once. The sample was peripheral blood. These receptors originate from a woman under 30 who had recovered from COVID-19.

The V call is TRBV7-3, the J call TRBJ2-2, with 10 bases fitting TRBD1. The CDR3 has 15 amino acids. Germline trimming cut 6 bases from V and 5 bases from J; bases unmatched to any gene: 6. The germline CDR1 and CDR2 sequences are SGHTA and FQGTGA. The CDR3 nucleotides read TGTGCCAGCAGTTCACGACAGGGGGCGACCGGGGAGCTGTTTTTT. Translated: CASSSRQGATGELFF.

The CDR3 region is CASSGPYAGLGSYNEQFF. CDR3 DNA: TGTGCCAGCAGTGGGCCCTACGCGGGACTGGGGTCCTACAATGAGCAGTTCTTC. V is TRBV6-1 and J is TRBJ2-1, with a weak D call TRBD2 (6 bases). This CDR3 region has 18 residues. Germline V gene lookup returns CDR1 MNHNS and CDR2 SASEGT. Trimming took 4 bases from V and 1 from J, leaving 20 bases between them.

The CDR3 reads CASIFTTGSIEPQHF. As DNA, the CDR3 is TGTGCCAGCATCTTCACGACAGGGAGTATAGAGCCCCAGCATTTT. V gene TRBV6-5 combines with J gene TRBJ1-5, with TRBD1 matching over 7 bases. Germline trimming cut 7 bases from V and 8 bases from J; bases unmatched to any gene: 14. Germline loops: CDR1 MNHEY, CDR2 SVGAGI. The CDR3 spans 15 residues.

This clone was seen only once. The chain uses TRBV30 and TRBJ2-5; TRBD2 matches 10 bases. CDR3 size: 15 residues. Germline V lookup: CDR1 GTSNPN, CDR2 SVGIG (reference sequence). The J segment lost 5 bases and the V segment lost 1 base, leaving 7 bases of the junction unmatched. CDR3 nucleotide sequence: TGTGCCTGGAGTGGTAGCGGGAGGCGTATGGAGACCCAGTACTTC. Protein product: CAWSGSGRRMETQYF.

The CDR3 sequence: CASTTGDPTYEQYF. The CDR3 region has the DNA TGTGCCAGCACCACGGGTGACCCGACCTACGAGCAGTACTTC. J is TRBJ2-7 and V is TRBV27; D is undetermined. From germline, CDR1 is MNHEY and CDR2 SMNVEV (reference sequence). V lost 7 bases and J 2 bases, leaving 15 bases between the germline ends. This CDR3 comprises 14 residues.

This chain connects TRBV29-1 to TRBJ1-2; 7 bases are a match to TRBD1. The CDR3 sequence is 14 residues long. With V trimmed by 4 bases and J by 4 bases, 9 bases remained unmatched. Germline-derived CDR1 and CDR2 are SQVTM and ANQGSEA. DNA for the CDR3: TGCAGCGTTGTAGGCGACAGGGAGGCCTATGGCTACACCTTC. Its protein product is CSVVGDREAYGYTF.

This chain connects TRBV19 to TRBJ1-2, with D possibly matching TRBD1 (5 bases). This CDR3 has 14 residues. Trimming stripped 1 base from V and 5 bases from J, with 11 bases between. CDR1 is LNHDA and CDR2 is SQIVND in the germline V gene (reference sequence). The chain's CDR3 is CASSIGTGGYGYTF. The DNA for the CDR3 is TGTGCCAGTAGTATAGGTACAGGCGGATATGGCTACACCTTC.

This chain joins TRBV24-1 and TRBJ2-2; no definite D call. CDR3 length: 16 amino acids. Trimming left V 4 bases short and J 0 bases short, with 11 bases between. Per the germline V gene, CDR1 is KGHDR and CDR2 is SFDVKD. CDR3: CATSDKTVANTGELFF. In nucleotides, the CDR3 is TGTGCCACCAGTGACAAAACAGTCGCGAACACCGGGGAGCTGTTTTTT.

The chain links TRBV19 to TRBJ2-7, with 8 bases matching TRBD1. The ends lost 0 bases at V and 0 bases at J; junction bases unmatched: 10. Germline V CDR1 and CDR2: LNHDA, SQIVND (reference sequence). This CDR3 is built from 18 residues. CDR3 DNA sequence: TGTGCCAGTAGTATAGAATGGTACAGGGGGATAAGCTCCTACGAGCAGTACTTC. It is translated as CASSIEWYRGISSYEQYF.

J is TRBJ2-1 and V is TRBV5-5; D remains unclear. The length of the CDR3 is 12 residues. Germline assignment: CDR1 SGHKS and CDR2 YYEKEE (reference sequence). V shed 2 bases and J shed 8 bases, with 8 bases lying between them. The CDR3 loop is CASSFSTYEQFF. Here the CDR3 DNA reads TGTGCCAGCAGCTTTAGCACTTATGAGCAGTTCTTC.

V gene TRBV6-6 combines with J gene TRBJ1-2; 11 bases align to TRBD1. V lost 10 bases to trimming and J lost 6 bases; unmatched junction nucleotides: 10. Per germline, CDR1 MNHNY and CDR2 SVGAGI (reference sequence). The CDR3 contains 14 residues. This chain's CDR3 is CATPRTGGADGYTF. The CDR3 nucleotides read TGTGCCACTCCGCGGACAGGGGGCGCAGATGGCTACACCTTC.